The T cell receptor beta chain under discussion was sequenced for a study of blood T cells in healthy people across ages. Study conclusions and caveats: PBMCs left unsorted prevented a conclusive naive versus antigen-experienced comparison. The recorded TCR beta diversity per million T cells decreased in a roughly linear manner with age. Strongly correlated with naive T cell percentage was TCR beta diversity.

Regarding this clonotype: Its antigen is undetermined.

Per germline, CDR1 DFQATT and CDR2 SNEGSKA (reference sequence). This CDR3 has 14 residues. Trimming pared 5 bases from V and 0 bases from J, leaving 11 bases between. Primed by a sample-barcoded 5' primer and a J-beta primer mix, a second PCR proceeded for about 6 to 11 cycles. TCRdb reprocessed the 5' RACE reads via MiXCR and lists one record per CDR3 protein. The sample comprises 1,300,000 or so distinct CDR3 sequences, 59% of which are singletons, and more than 6% rests with the top ten. This sequence joins TRBV20-1 and TRBJ1-5; weak D call: TRBD1 (6 bases). The sequence was obtained from a man younger than 30 in good health. Sequencing was performed on blood. DNA of the CDR3: TGCAGTGCTTTGACAGGAAATAGCAATCAGCCCCAGCATTTT. Protein product: CSALTGNSNQPQHF.